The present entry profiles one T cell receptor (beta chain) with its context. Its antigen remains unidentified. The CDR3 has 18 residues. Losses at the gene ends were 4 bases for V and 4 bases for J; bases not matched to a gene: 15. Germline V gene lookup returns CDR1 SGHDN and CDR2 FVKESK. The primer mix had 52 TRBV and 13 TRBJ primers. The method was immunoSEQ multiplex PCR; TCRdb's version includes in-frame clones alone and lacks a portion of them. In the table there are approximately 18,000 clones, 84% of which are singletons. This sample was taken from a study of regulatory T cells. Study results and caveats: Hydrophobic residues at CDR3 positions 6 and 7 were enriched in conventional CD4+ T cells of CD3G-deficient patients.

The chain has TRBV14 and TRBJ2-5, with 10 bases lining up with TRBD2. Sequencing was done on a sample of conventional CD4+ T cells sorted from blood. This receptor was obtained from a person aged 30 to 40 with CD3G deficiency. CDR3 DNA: TGTGCCAGCAGCCTCCTGGCGTCTAGCGGGAGAATCGGAGAGACCCAGTACTTC. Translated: CASSLLASSGRIGETQYF.